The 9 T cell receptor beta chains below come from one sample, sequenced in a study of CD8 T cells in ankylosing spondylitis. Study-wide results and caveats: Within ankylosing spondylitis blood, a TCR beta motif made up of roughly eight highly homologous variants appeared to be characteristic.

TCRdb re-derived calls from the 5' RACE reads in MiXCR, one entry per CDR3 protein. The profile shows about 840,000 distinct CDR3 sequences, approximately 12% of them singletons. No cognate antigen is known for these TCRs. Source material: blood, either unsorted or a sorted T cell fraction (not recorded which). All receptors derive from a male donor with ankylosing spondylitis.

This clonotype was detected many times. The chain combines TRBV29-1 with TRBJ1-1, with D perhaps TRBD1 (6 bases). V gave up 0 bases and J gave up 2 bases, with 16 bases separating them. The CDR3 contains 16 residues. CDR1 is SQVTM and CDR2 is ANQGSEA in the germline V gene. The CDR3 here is CSVEDLLGTLNTEAFF. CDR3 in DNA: TGCAGCGTTGAAGATCTCTTAGGGACATTAAACACTGAAGCTTTCTTT.

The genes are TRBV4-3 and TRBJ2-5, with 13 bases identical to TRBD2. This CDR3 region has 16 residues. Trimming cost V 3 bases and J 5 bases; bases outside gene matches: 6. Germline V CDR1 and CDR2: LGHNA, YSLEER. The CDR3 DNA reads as TGCGCCAGCAGCCACGTACTAGCGGGAGGGCCCGAGACCCAGTACTTC. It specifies CASSHVLAGGPETQYF.

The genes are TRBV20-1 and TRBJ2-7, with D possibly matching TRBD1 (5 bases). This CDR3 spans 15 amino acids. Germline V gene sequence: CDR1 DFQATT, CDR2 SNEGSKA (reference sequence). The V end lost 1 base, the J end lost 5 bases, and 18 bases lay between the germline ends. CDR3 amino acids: CSARVRERPFDEQYF. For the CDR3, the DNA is TGCAGTGCTAGAGTCAGGGAACGGCCCTTTGACGAGCAGTACTTC.

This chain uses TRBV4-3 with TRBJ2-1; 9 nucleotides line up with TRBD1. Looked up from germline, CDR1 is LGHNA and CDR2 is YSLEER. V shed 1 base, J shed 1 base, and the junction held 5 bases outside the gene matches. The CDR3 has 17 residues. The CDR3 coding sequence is TGCGCCAGCAGCCAAGGCAGACAGGGGGTTTCCTACAATGAGCAGTTCTTC. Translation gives CASSQGRQGVSYNEQFF.

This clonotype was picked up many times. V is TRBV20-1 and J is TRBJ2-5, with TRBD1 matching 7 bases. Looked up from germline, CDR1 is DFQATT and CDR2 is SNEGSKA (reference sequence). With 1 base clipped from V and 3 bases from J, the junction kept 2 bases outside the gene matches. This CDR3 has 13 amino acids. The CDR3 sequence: CSARAQGKETQYF. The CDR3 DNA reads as TGCAGTGCTAGAGCACAGGGGAAAGAGACCCAGTACTTC.

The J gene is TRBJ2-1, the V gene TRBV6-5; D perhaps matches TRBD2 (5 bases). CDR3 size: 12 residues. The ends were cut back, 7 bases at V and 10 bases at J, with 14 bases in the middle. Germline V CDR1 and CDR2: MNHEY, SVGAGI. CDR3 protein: CASKILGSEQFF. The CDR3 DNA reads TGTGCCAGCAAAATTTTGGGGAGCGAGCAGTTCTTC.

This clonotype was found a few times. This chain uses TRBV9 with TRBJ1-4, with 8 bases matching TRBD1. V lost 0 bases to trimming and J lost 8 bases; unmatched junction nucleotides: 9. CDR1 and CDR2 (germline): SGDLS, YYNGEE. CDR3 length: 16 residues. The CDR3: CASSVGVADRVEKLFF. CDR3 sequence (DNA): TGTGCCAGCAGCGTAGGGGTGGCGGACAGGGTGGAAAAACTGTTTTTT. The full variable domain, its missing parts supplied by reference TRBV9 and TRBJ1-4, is DSGVTQTPKHLITATGQRVTLRCSPRSGDLSVYWYQQSLDQGLQFLIQYYNGEERAKGNILERFSAQQFPDLHSELNLSSLELGDSALYFCASSVGVADRVEKLFFGSGTQLSVL.

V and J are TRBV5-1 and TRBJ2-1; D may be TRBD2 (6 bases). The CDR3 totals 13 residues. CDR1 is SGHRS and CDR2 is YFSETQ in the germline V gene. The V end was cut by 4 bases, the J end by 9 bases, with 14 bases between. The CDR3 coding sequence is TGCGCCAGCAGCCGCGGGGATTTGGGTGAGCAGTTCTTC. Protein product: CASSRGDLGEQFF.

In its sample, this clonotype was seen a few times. CDR3 DNA sequence: TGCGCCAGCAGCTTGTACCAGAGGGAGACCCAGTACTTC. Its translation: CASSLYQRETQYF. This chain connects TRBV5-1 to TRBJ2-5; D uncertain. Trimming removed 1 base from V and 5 bases from J, with 9 bases in between. CDR1 is SGHRS, CDR2 YFSETQ, per germline. The CDR3 sequence is 13 residues long.